This TCR beta chain was obtained from a study of a mutant IDH1 vaccine in newly diagnosed glioma. Study at large: The therapy given earlier, which was standard therapy, consisted of radiotherapy, temozolomide, or both, and most of the patients received both.

Whole-study results and caveats: Detectable vaccine-induced immune responses arose in around 95% of patients.

Stated time point: baseline, week 1 (first vaccination visit). Treatment given: pre-vaccination baseline after standard-of-care therapy. Libraries were prepared by immunoSEQ multiplex PCR; TCRdb keeps only in-frame clonotypes and omits some of them. The table records more than 20,000 clones, roughly 90% of them present only once. With respect to this clone: Antigen unknown.

V shed 3 bases, J shed 3 bases, and the junction held 6 bases outside the gene matches. Germline CDR1 reads SEHNR; CDR2 reads FQNEAQ (reference sequence). CDR3 size: 15 residues. This TCR was sampled from a man aged 25-40 years with glioma. The chain joins TRBV7-9 to TRBJ2-7; 9 bases are shared with TRBD2. The starting material was PBMCs, obtained from a glioma patient treated with radiotherapy, temozolomide or both. CDR3 bases: TGTGCCAGCAGCTTGGTAGCGGGAGCCAACTACGAGCAGTACTTC. It translates to CASSLVAGANYEQYF.